A selection of T cell receptor beta chains follows, all from one sample in a study of beta chain features in type 1 diabetes. Sequencing used immunoSEQ multiplex PCR; TCRdb keeps in-frame clones, though not all of them. Of 620,000 or so clones detected, roughly a sixth appear once; the ten largest clones hold roughly 0.098%. The specimen sequenced was naive CD4+ T cells from blood. Receptors originate from a man between 18 and 35 years old in good health. Both conserved end residues are part of each CDR3. The D gene is left open where the match is weak. Size is omitted from some rows. Given values are once, few, many or a class for expanded clones.

len	j_gene	v_gene	d_gene	abundance	CDR3aa	CDR3nt
15	TRBJ2-1	TRBV4-2	-	-	CASSPPVGTANEQFF	TGTGCCAGCAGCCCGCCGGTGGGGACTGCGAATGAGCAGTTCTTC
17	TRBJ2-4	TRBV7-2	-	-	CASSLVARGVAKNIQYF	TGTGCCAGCAGCTTAGTCGCCAGGGGGGTAGCCAAAAACATTCAGTACTTC
16	TRBJ2-3	TRBV4-2	-	-	CASSQGHQRRTDTQYF	TGTGCCAGCAGCCAAGGTCACCAGCGGCGCACAGATACGCAGTATTTT
13	TRBJ1-4	TRBV28	-	-	CASLDSSNEKLFF	TGTGCCAGCTTGGACAGCTCTAATGAAAAACTGTTTTTT
13	TRBJ2-4	TRBV18	-	few	CASRATEENIQYF	TGTGCCAGCCGAGCGACAGAAGAAAACATTCAGTACTTC
14	TRBJ1-1	TRBV11-2	TRBD1	-	CASSRGTVDTEAFF	TGTGCCAGCAGCCGCGGGACAGTAGACACTGAAGCTTTCTTT
13	TRBJ1-5	TRBV10-3	-	-	CAISGWGGQPQHF	TGTGCCATCAGTGGCTGGGGGGGTCAGCCCCAGCATTTT
14	TRBJ1-6	TRBV5-1	-	-	CASSLGEENSPLHF	TGCGCCAGCAGCCTAGGGGAAGAGAATTCACCCCTCCACTTT
13	TRBJ2-4	TRBV29-1	TRBD1	few	CSVPGQGLNIQYF	TGCAGCGTTCCGGGACAGGGGTTGAACATTCAGTACTTC
13	TRBJ2-3	TRBV7-3	-	few	CASRPSGTDTQYF	TGTGCCAGCAGACCTAGCGGCACAGATACGCAGTATTTT
14	TRBJ1-2	TRBV7-2	TRBD1	few	CASSKRTGGDGYTF	TGTGCCAGCAGCAAGCGGACAGGGGGGGATGGCTACACCTTC
12	TRBJ1-1	TRBV4-2	-	-	CASSQQGVQAFF	TGTGCCAGCAGCCAGCAGGGTGTTCAAGCTTTCTTT
15	TRBJ2-1	TRBV28	TRBD2	-	CASTLAGYSYNEQFF	TGTGCCAGCACTTTAGCGGGCTACTCCTACAATGAGCAGTTCTTC
16	TRBJ2-1	TRBV27	TRBD1	-	CASSLRGRASFREQFF	TGTGCCAGCAGTCTTAGGGGGCGGGCGAGTTTTCGTGAGCAGTTCTTC
13	TRBJ2-3	TRBV5-4	-	-	CASSARHADTQYF	TGCGCCAGCAGCGCGCGACACGCAGATACGCAGTATTTT
16	TRBJ2-4	TRBV27	-	-	CASSLVGRGAKNIQYF	TGTGCCAGCAGTTTAGTGGGGAGGGGGGCCAAAAACATTCAGTACTTC
15	TRBJ2-7	TRBV16	-	-	CASSKEQGSTYEQYF	TGTGCCAGCAGCAAGGAACAGGGCTCAACCTACGAGCAGTACTTC
13	TRBJ1-2	TRBV15	TRBD1	-	CATSAGTDYGYTF	TGTGCCACCAGCGCCGGGACAGACTATGGCTACACCTTC
16	TRBJ2-4	TRBV7-2	-	few	CASSSRNGLAKNIQYF	TGTGCCAGCAGCTCTAGGAACGGGCTAGCCAAAAACATTCAGTACTTC
13	TRBJ2-7	TRBV18	-	-	CASSPRLSYEQYF	TGTGCCAGCTCACCGAGACTGTCCTACGAGCAGTACTTC
14	TRBJ1-1	TRBV19	-	-	CASKLAGRGTEAFF	TGTGCCAGTAAACTGGCGGGGAGGGGCACTGAAGCTTTCTTT
14	TRBJ1-5	TRBV7-9	-	-	CASSSPGQHQPQHF	TGTGCCAGCAGCTCTCCGGGCCAACATCAGCCCCAGCATTTT
16	TRBJ2-5	TRBV4-2	-	few	CASSQGLGAWGETQYF	TGTGCCAGCAGCCAAGGGCTAGGCGCGTGGGGAGAGACCCAGTACTTC
13	TRBJ1-1	TRBV7-2	-	-	CASSFFWNTEAFF	TGTGCCAGCAGCTTCTTCTGGAACACTGAAGCTTTCTTT
18	TRBJ2-6	TRBV6-1	TRBD1	few	CASRETGTGKTGANVLTF	TGTGCCAGCAGGGAAACCGGGACAGGCAAAACTGGGGCCAACGTCCTGACTTTC
14	TRBJ1-1	TRBV28	-	-	CASSLPGPNTEAFF	TGTGCCAGCAGTTTACCGGGGCCCAACACTGAAGCTTTCTTT
14	TRBJ2-7	TRBV7-2	TRBD2	-	CASSLTSGSYEQYF	TGTGCCAGCAGCTTAACTAGCGGGTCCTACGAGCAGTACTTC
17	TRBJ2-5	TRBV10-3	-	-	CAISDQVGQPDQETQYF	TGTGCCATCAGTGATCAGGTTGGGCAGCCAGACCAAGAGACCCAGTACTTC
13	TRBJ2-1	TRBV6-6	-	-	CASSPGTHNEQFF	TGTGCCAGCAGTCCCGGGACACACAATGAGCAGTTCTTC
15	TRBJ2-7	TRBV5-1	-	-	CASSPRDLPPYEQYF	TGCGCCAGCAGCCCCCGGGACTTACCTCCCTACGAGCAGTACTTC
16	TRBJ2-7	TRBV6-6	TRBD2	-	CASSYRLAGVADEQYF	TGTGCCAGCAGTTACAGGCTAGCGGGAGTTGCAGACGAGCAGTACTTC
18	TRBJ1-1	TRBV27	TRBD1	-	CASRPGTGYSYTYTEAFF	TGTGCCAGCAGACCGGGGACAGGGTATAGTTACACGTACACTGAAGCTTTCTTT
16	TRBJ2-3	TRBV5-1	-	few	CASSLPQGRLTDTQYF	TGCGCCAGCAGCTTACCACAGGGGAGGCTCACAGATACGCAGTATTTT
16	TRBJ2-7	TRBV4-3	-	-	CASSPGWGRGSYEQYF	TGCGCCAGCAGCCCGGGATGGGGCAGGGGAAGCTACGAGCAGTACTTC
12	TRBJ2-5	TRBV6-5	-	-	CASSFQRETQYF	TGTGCCAGCAGTTTTCAACGAGAGACCCAGTACTTC
15	TRBJ2-7	TRBV4-2	-	-	CASSLRSARLYEQYF	TGTGCCAGCAGCCTCCGGAGCGCTCGTCTATACGAGCAGTACTTC
12	TRBJ1-6	TRBV2	-	few	CASSAAGIRTRF	TGTGCCAGCAGTGCGGCAGGGATTAGGACCCGTTTT
13	TRBJ1-1	TRBV9	TRBD1	-	CASSVEGAAEAFF	TGTGCCAGCAGCGTAGAGGGGGCTGCTGAAGCTTTCTTT